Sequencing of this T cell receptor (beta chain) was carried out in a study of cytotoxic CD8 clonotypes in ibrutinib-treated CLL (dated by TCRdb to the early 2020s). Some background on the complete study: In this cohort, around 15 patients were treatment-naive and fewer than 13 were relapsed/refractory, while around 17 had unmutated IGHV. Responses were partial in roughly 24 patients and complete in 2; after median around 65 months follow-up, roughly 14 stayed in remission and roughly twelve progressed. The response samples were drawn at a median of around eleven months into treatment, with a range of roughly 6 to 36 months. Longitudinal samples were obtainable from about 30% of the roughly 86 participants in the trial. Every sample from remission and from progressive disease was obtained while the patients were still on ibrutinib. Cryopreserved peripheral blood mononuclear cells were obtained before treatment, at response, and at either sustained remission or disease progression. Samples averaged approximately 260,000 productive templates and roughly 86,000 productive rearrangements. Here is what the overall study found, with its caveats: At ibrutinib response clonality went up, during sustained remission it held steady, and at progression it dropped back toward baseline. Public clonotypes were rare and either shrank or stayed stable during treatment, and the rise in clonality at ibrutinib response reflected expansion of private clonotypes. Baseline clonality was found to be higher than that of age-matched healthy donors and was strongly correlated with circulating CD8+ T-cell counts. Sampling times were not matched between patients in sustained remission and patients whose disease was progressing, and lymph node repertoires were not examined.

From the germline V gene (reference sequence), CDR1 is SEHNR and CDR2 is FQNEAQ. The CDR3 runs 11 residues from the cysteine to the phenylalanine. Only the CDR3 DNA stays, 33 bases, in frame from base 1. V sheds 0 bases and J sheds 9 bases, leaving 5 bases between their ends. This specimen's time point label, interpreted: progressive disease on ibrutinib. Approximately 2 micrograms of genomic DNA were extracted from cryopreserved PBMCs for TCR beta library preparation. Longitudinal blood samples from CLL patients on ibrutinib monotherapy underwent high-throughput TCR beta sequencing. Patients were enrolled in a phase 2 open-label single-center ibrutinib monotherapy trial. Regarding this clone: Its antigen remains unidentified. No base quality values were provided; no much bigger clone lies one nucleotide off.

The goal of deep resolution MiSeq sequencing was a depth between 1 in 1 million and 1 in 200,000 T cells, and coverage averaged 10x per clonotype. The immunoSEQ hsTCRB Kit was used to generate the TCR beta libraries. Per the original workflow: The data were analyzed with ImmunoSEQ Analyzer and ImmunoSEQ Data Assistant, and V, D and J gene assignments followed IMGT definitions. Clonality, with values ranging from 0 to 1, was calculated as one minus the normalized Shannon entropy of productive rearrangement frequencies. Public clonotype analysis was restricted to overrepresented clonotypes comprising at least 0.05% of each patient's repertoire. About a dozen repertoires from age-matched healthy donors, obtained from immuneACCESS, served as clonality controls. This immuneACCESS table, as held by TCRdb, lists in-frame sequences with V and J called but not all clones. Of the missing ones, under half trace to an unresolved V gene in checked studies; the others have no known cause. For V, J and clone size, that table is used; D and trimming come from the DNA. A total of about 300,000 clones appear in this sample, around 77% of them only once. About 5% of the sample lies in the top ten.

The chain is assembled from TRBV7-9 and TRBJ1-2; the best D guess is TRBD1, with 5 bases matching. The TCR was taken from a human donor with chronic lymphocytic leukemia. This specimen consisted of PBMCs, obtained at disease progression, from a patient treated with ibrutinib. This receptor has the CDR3 CASSLAGRYTF. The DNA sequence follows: TGTGCCAGCAGCTTAGCGGGGCGCTACACCTTC.